This T cell receptor (beta chain) was documented in a study of response to subunit inactivated influenza vaccine. On this clonotype itself: Its matching antigen is unknown.

The CDR3 is 13 residues long. Germline-derived CDR1 and CDR2 are SGHVS and FQNEAQ. V was clipped by 9 bases and J by 3 bases; unmatched bases: 5. The study's findings and limits: Authors suggested seasonal influenza vaccinations each recruit few new T cells.

MiXCR, run by TCRdb on the RT-PCR reads, gives a single entry per CDR3 protein. The table shows about 540,000 distinct CDR3 sequences, with 20% to 25% occurring only once. A further study also used this sample, focusing on T cells expressing NK-cell markers. That report adds: 5'RACE template switching built TCR beta cDNA with unique molecular identifiers. Seven donors tested HCMV-seropositive and one tested seronegative among the eight sequenced. As a fraction of CD8+ T cells, dominant NKG2C+ clonotypes reached about 1.0-8% in six donors. The CD3+CD56-NKG2C+ fraction of a few donors was likewise dominated by these clonotypes.

The material was CD4+ T cells sorted from PBMCs, obtained 11 to 12 days after vaccination. The sequence was obtained from a man aged 50 to 59 who received an inactivated influenza vaccine. J is TRBJ2-7 and V is TRBV7-8; 10 bases align to TRBD1. DNA for the CDR3: TGTGCCAGTGGGACAGGGGCCATCTACGAGCAGTACTTC. This codes for CASGTGAIYEQYF.